The source of this T cell receptor (beta chain) is a study of T-cell memory formation after mild COVID-19. One entry per CDR3 protein, called by TCRdb with MiXCR from the 5' RACE reads. Of some 310,000 distinct CDR3 sequences listed, about 20% are singletons. V was shortened by 6 bases and J by 7 bases, with 12 bases between the two germline ends. The CDR3 has 13 residues. Germline loops: CDR1 MDHEN, CDR2 SYDVKM. The receptor was derived from a man between 18 and 29 years old who had mild COVID-19 (a few samples of this study predate the infection). Cell type and time point are not known. The rearrangement links TRBV28 to TRBJ2-2; no reliable D call. Sequenced material: PBMCs or a T cell subset sorted from them (not recorded which). The CDR3 spells CASRPGERGELFF. The DNA for the CDR3 is TGTGCCAGCAGGCCCGGAGAACGCGGGGAGCTGTTTTTT.